This record covers a single TCR beta chain. The V gene's germline CDR1 is SGHAT and CDR2 FQNNGV. The CDR3 totals 12 residues. V shed 1 base and J shed 10 bases, with 11 bases lying between them. The sample comes from a study of control samples from healthy donors and cancer patients. TCRdb's table, derived via immunoSEQ multiplex PCR, lists solely in-frame clones and lacks some. This sample has around 130,000 clones, with around 90% found just once. This sequence was found in a man aged 18-30 years in good health. Sequenced material: blood. The V call is TRBV11-2, the J call TRBJ2-7; unclear D gene. The CDR3 loop reads CASSLAYAGQYF. CDR3 DNA sequence: TGTGCCAGCAGCTTAGCTTATGCAGGCCAGTACTTC. Variable domain in full (rest from reference TRBV11-2 and TRBJ2-7): EAGVAQSPRYKIIEKRQSVAFWCNPISGHATLYWYQQILGQGPKLLIQFQNNGVVDDSQLPKDRFSAERLKGVDSTLKIQPAKLEDSAVYLCASSLAYAGQYFGPGTRLTVT.